Shown below are 17 T cell receptor beta chains from a single sample sequenced in a study of shared clonotypes between healthy human individuals (dated by TCRdb to 2019 to 2021). The library was prepared using the immunoSEQ multiplex PCR assay. Not all clones reach the TCRdb copy of this immuneACCESS table, which keeps in-frame sequences only. Checked studies attribute under half of the gap to unresolved V genes and leave the rest unexplained. The sample table holds 2 million to 3 million clones, of which 90% to 95% were seen once. The leading ten clones occupy around 0.37% of the sample. Input material: naive CD4+ T cells from PBMCs. Reading the label with the study, this specimen's cell subset or site is: CD45RA+ positively selected. These TCRs come from a man younger than 35 in good health. Some clones in this sample may be carry-over from other donors' samples.

The chain is built from TRBV4-1 and TRBJ2-3; 9 bases are shared with TRBD2. From germline, CDR1 is MGHRA and CDR2 YSYEKL. Trimming at V came to 0 bases and at J to 3 bases, leaving 7 bases not matched to a gene. The CDR3 is 17 amino acids. This CDR3 is CASSQDPGGRATDTQYF. CDR3 DNA: TGCGCCAGCAGCCAAGATCCGGGCGGGAGGGCTACAGATACGCAGTATTTT.

The chain uses TRBV5-1 and TRBJ2-1; D remains unclear. Deletions cut 3 bases from V and 1 base from J, with 11 bases between. Germline values: CDR1 SGHRS, CDR2 YFSETQ. This CDR3 has 15 amino acids. For the CDR3, the DNA is TGCGCCAGCAGCTCCAACGTTGCTTCCTACAATGAGCAGTTCTTC. Protein product: CASSSNVASYNEQFF.

The J gene is TRBJ2-1, the V gene TRBV7-2, with 7 bases fitting TRBD2. V lost 2 bases and J lost 4; bases outside the gene matches: 8. The CDR3 has 16 amino acids. The germline V gene has CDR1 SGHTA and CDR2 FQGNSA. CDR3 in amino acids: CASSLFASGGYNEQFF. CDR3 in DNA: TGTGCCAGCAGCTTATTTGCTAGCGGAGGGTACAATGAGCAGTTCTTC.

The table lists this clone with a count of one. V is TRBV5-6 and J is TRBJ2-1; D is undetermined. The CDR3 is made up of 16 amino acids. Germline V gene lookup returns CDR1 SGHDT and CDR2 YYEEEE. V was pared by 4 bases and J by 0 bases, with 14 bases between. The CDR3 nucleotides read TGTGCCAGCAGCGCGCGACTGACTCCCTCCTACAATGAGCAGTTCTTC. Encoded protein: CASSARLTPSYNEQFF.

The J gene is TRBJ2-7, the V gene TRBV28; D could derive from TRBD1 or TRBD2 (5 bases each). CDR1 and CDR2 (germline): MDHEN, SYDVKM. Trimming removed 5 bases at V and 2 bases at J, with 19 bases between. The CDR3 spans 16 residues. This CDR3 reads CASSGPSLGEPYEQYF. The CDR3 nucleotides read TGTGCCAGCAGTGGGCCGAGTTTAGGGGAGCCCTACGAGCAGTACTTC. Variable domain in full (rest from reference TRBV28 and TRBJ2-7): DVKVTQSSRYLVKRTGEKVFLECVQDMDHENMFWYRQDPGLGLRLIYFSYDVKMKEKGDIPEGYSVSREKKERFSLILESASTNQTSMYLCASSGPSLGEPYEQYFGPGTRLTVT.

The V and J genes are TRBV7-9 and TRBJ2-2; D possibly corresponds to TRBD2 (5 bases). This CDR3 region has 17 residues. Trimming took 3 bases from V and 1 from J, leaving 15 bases between them. CDR1 and CDR2 from the germline V gene are SEHNR and FQNEAQ (reference sequence). CDR3 nucleotides: TGTGCCAGCAGCTTGGGGATCTCAAGCGGGAACACCGGGGAGCTGTTTTTT. Protein sequence: CASSLGISSGNTGELFF.

The CDR3 sequence: CASSSTSGEFYNEQFF. CDR3 bases: TGTGCCAGCAGCTCCACGTCGGGGGAGTTTTACAATGAGCAGTTCTTC. V is TRBV11-2 and J is TRBJ2-1; a weak D match, TRBD2 (6 bases). This CDR3 spans 16 amino acids. The germline V and J ends were trimmed by 4 bases and 4 bases, with 17 bases remaining between them. Germline lookup yields CDR1 SGHAT and CDR2 FQNNGV.

The chain combines TRBV6-5 with TRBJ2-1; a possible D gene is TRBD2 (6 bases). Per germline, CDR1 MNHEY and CDR2 SVGAGI. The V and J ends lost 6 bases and 5 bases respectively, with 11 bases between them. This CDR3 has 13 residues. The CDR3: CASRGWGDNEQFF. The CDR3 DNA reads TGTGCCAGCAGGGGCTGGGGGGACAATGAGCAGTTCTTC.

In its sample, this clone was seen a few times. The chain has TRBV28 and TRBJ1-1; TRBD1 is a possible D gene (6 bases). The CDR3 covers 13 residues. Trimming removed 6 bases at V and 4 bases at J, with 12 bases between. The germline gives CDR1 MDHEN, CDR2 SYDVKM. CDR3 sequence: CASSYLRGTEAFF. CDR3 nucleotides: TGTGCCAGCAGCTACCTCAGGGGCACTGAAGCTTTCTTT.

CDR3 bases: TGTGCCAGCAGTTGGTCACAAGAAAACATTCAGTACTTC. Its translation is CASSWSQENIQYF. The chain uses TRBV27 and TRBJ2-4; D is uncertain. The V gene's germline CDR1 is MNHEY and CDR2 SMNVEV (reference sequence). V shed 4 bases and J shed 5 bases, with 9 bases lying between them. This CDR3 has 13 amino acids.

CDR3 loop: CASRKDSGPYSGNTIYF. CDR3 in DNA: TGTGCCAGCCGTAAGGACAGCGGCCCGTACTCTGGAAACACCATATATTTT. This sequence joins TRBV18 and TRBJ1-3; D may be TRBD1 (6 bases). The CDR3 runs to 17 residues. Germline CDR1 KGHSH, CDR2 LQKENI. With 8 bases removed from V and 0 bases from J, the gap between germline ends came to 20 bases.

The chain carries TRBV29-1 and TRBJ2-1; perhaps TRBD1 as D (6 bases). This CDR3 has 11 residues. Between the trimmed V and J ends, which lost 4 bases and 14 bases, there was a span of 15 bases. From germline, CDR1 is SQVTM and CDR2 ANQGSEA. In DNA form, the CDR3 reads TGCAGCGTTGTTGGGCCAGGGGAAAAGTTCTTC. It specifies CSVVGPGEKFF.

The gene calls are TRBV5-1 and TRBJ2-1; D not resolved. Germline values: CDR1 SGHRS, CDR2 YFSETQ. The CDR3 is 15 amino acids. Deletions cut 0 bases from V and 2 bases from J, with 9 bases between. The CDR3 reads CASSLVSTTYNEQFF. DNA of the CDR3: TGCGCCAGCAGCTTGGTGTCAACGACCTACAATGAGCAGTTCTTC.

The gene calls are TRBV28 and TRBJ2-2, with 8 bases matching TRBD1. Germline-derived CDR1 and CDR2 are MDHEN and SYDVKM. The junction had 1 base not matched to a gene; V was cut back by 6 bases and J by 1 base. The CDR3 runs to 14 residues. CDR3 amino acids: CASRGTGNTGELFF. DNA of the CDR3: TGTGCCAGCAGAGGGACAGGGAACACCGGGGAGCTGTTTTTT.

This clone was recorded once. The chain carries TRBV10-3 and TRBJ2-7; TRBD1 matches at 8 bases. V trimming: 11 bases; J trimming: 2 bases; junction bases outside the gene matches: 14. Germline CDR1 is ENHRY and CDR2 is SYGVKD. The CDR3 is 15 amino acids. This CDR3 is CALSSGTGRPYEQYF. The CDR3, as DNA: TGTGCCCTGAGTTCGGGGACAGGCCGCCCCTACGAGCAGTACTTC.

CDR3 loop: CAITGRDGETQYF. CDR3 in DNA: TGTGCCATCACGGGCCGGGACGGGGAGACCCAGTACTTC. The rearrangement joins TRBV10-3 to TRBJ2-5; D assignment may be TRBD1 or TRBD2 (5 bases each). The germline gives CDR1 ENHRY, CDR2 SYGVKD. V was cut by 7 bases and J by 5 bases, with 14 bases left in between. The CDR3 has 13 amino acids.

The chain combines TRBV7-3 with TRBJ1-1; weak D call: TRBD1 (6 bases). The CDR3 has 17 residues. Looked up from germline, CDR1 is SGHTA and CDR2 is FQGTGA. The V and J ends lost 3 bases and 4 bases respectively, with 21 bases between them. DNA for the CDR3: TGTGCCAGCAGCTTCGCGGGACACCCCGAGGAGGGCACTGAAGCTTTCTTT. This gives the protein CASSFAGHPEEGTEAFF.